This is a list of T cell receptor beta chains from one sample in a study of shared clonotypes between healthy human individuals. The data were produced by immunoSEQ multiplex PCR, yet TCRdb's version contains in-frame clones alone and is incomplete. Of around 2.5 million clones listed, 90% to 95% were seen once; the top ten hold approximately 0.37%. The sequencing input was naive CD4+ T cells from PBMCs. All receptors come from a man between 18 and 29 years old in good health. Some clones in this sample may be carry-over from other donors' samples. The CDR3 runs from the conserved cysteine through the conserved F or W. A D gene is named only where the DNA matches it firmly. Clone size is shown for a subset of rows, as once, few, many or a class of expanded clone.

>.|TRBJ2-3|.|TRBV5-6
CASSWGTIGDTQYF
TGTGCCAGCAGCTGGGGGACGATCGGAGATACGCAGTATTTT
>.|TRBJ1-1|.|TRBV30
CAWSSYTEAFF
TGTGCCTGGAGTTCATACACTGAAGCTTTCTTT
>.|TRBJ2-7|few|TRBV2
CASSEEYEQYF
TGTGCCAGCAGTGAGGAATACGAGCAGTACTTC
>.|TRBJ1-2|.|TRBV5-1
CASSLDGDYGYTF
TGCGCCAGCAGCTTGGACGGAGACTATGGCTACACCTTC
>.|TRBJ2-5|.|TRBV19
CASSIPGVQETQYF
TGTGCCAGTAGTATTCCCGGCGTACAAGAGACCCAGTACTTC
>TRBD2|TRBJ2-7|.|TRBV7-8
CASSASGVGYGEYF
TGTGCCAGCAGCGCTAGCGGGGTGGGGTACGGGGAGTACTTC
>.|TRBJ2-7|.|TRBV4-1
CASSQEAGWEQYF
TGCGCCAGCAGCCAAGAAGCAGGGTGGGAGCAGTACTTC
>.|TRBJ1-2|once|TRBV14
CASSQASLYGYTF
TGTGCCAGCAGCCAAGCGTCCCTCTATGGCTACACCTTC
>.|TRBJ2-5|.|TRBV5-1
CASSLVGEGGETQYF
TGCGCCAGCAGCTTGGTAGGCGAAGGGGGGGAGACCCAGTACTTC
>.|TRBJ2-3|.|TRBV7-2
CASSLARGSTDTQYF
TGTGCCAGCAGCTTAGCTAGGGGGTCAACAGATACGCAGTATTTT
>TRBD2|TRBJ2-1|.|TRBV7-9
CASSSLIQRDYNEQFF
TGTGCCAGCAGCTCTTTAATCCAGCGGGACTACAATGAGCAGTTCTTC
>.|TRBJ1-5|.|TRBV19
CASSIDQARLNQPQHF
TGTGCCAGTAGTATAGATCAAGCCCGACTCAATCAGCCCCAGCATTTT
>.|TRBJ1-1|.|TRBV7-9
CASSLTLSEAFF
TGTGCCAGCAGCTTAACCCTGTCTGAAGCTTTCTTT
>.|TRBJ1-2|.|TRBV28
CASTAETPYGYTF
TGTGCCAGCACCGCAGAGACGCCCTATGGCTACACCTTC
>.|TRBJ2-2|.|TRBV6-6
CASSYDQGYTGELFF
TGTGCCAGCAGTTACGACCAGGGCTACACCGGGGAGCTGTTTTTT
>.|TRBJ1-4|few|TRBV4-1
CASSPQIGEKLFF
TGCGCCAGCAGCCCCCAGATCGGTGAAAAACTGTTTTTT
>.|TRBJ2-3|.|TRBV5-1
CASSLGSGDGADTQYF
TGCGCCAGCAGCTTGGGTTCGGGAGACGGCGCAGATACGCAGTATTTT